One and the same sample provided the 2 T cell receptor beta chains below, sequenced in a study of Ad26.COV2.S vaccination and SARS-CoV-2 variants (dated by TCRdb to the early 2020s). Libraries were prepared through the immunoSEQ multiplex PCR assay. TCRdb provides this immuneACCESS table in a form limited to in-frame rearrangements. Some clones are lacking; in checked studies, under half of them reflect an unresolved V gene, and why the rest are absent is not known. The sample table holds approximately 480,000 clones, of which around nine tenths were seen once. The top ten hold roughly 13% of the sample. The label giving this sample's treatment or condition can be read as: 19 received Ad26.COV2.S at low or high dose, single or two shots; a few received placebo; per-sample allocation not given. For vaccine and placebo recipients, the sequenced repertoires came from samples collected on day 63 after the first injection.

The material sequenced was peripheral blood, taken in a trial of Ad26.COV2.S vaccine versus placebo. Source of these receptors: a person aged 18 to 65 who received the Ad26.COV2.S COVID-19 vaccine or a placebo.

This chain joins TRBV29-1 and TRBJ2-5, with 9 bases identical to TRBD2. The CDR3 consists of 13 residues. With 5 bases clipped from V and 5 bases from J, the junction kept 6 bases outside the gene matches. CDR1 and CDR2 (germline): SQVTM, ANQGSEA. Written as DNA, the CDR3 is TGCAGCGTTTCGGCGGGGGGGGAGGAGACCCAGTACTTC. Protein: CSVSAGGEETQYF. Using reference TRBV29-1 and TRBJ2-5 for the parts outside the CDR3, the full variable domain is SAVISQKPSRDICQRGTSLTIQCQVDSQVTMMFWYRQQPGQSLTLIATANQGSEATYESGFVIDKFPISRPNLTFSTLTVSNMSPEDSSIYLCSVSAGGEETQYFGPGTRLLVL.

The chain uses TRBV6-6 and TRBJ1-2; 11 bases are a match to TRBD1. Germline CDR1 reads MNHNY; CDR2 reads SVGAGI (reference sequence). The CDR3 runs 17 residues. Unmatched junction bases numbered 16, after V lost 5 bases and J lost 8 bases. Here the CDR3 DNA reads TGTGCCAGCAGTCCCCTAAAGAAAGGACAGGGGGCAGGGGGCTACACCTTC. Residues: CASSPLKKGQGAGGYTF.